This TCR beta chain was sequenced in a study of regulatory T cells in long-lasting Graves disease. Arm-PCR of CDR3 regions and iRepertoire HTBI primers were the basis on which TCR beta libraries were built. TCRdb re-analysed the multiplex PCR reads in MiXCR, keeping a single row per CDR3 protein. The sample lists about 400,000 distinct CDR3 sequences; about 15% were seen once. Regarding the study as a whole: In persistent patients, shared public clonotypes (over 2,500) outnumbered those in new patients (about 1,000).

This clonotype was picked up many times. Its antigen is not identified. The time point: newly diagnosed GD, antithyroid drugs for less than 3 months. RNA isolated from PBMCs was used to make the TCR library. Per American Thyroid Association guidelines, Graves' disease was diagnosed. The germline CDR1 and CDR2 sequences are SGHRS and YFSETQ. This CDR3 has 14 residues. Trimming removed 3 bases at V and 0 bases at J, with 4 bases between. The sample also formed part of further work on T cells in Graves' hyperthyroidism and ophthalmopathy. That publication notes: In validation, the model predicted ophthalmopathy. These predictions came a median roughly seven months before onset.

The receptor comes from a woman between 40 and 55 years old with Graves disease. The chain uses TRBV5-1 and TRBJ2-6; no firm D call. This sample comprised peripheral blood mononuclear cells (PBMCs), obtained at new diagnosis, from a patient treated with antithyroid drugs. The CDR3 here is CASSYGSGANVLTF. CDR3 in DNA: TGCGCCAGCAGCTATGGCTCTGGGGCCAACGTCCTGACTTTC.